This T cell receptor (beta chain) was captured by sequencing in a study of blood T cell repertoires in COVID-19. V lost 2 bases, J lost 6 bases, and 15 bases lay in between. The V gene's germline CDR1 is SGHRS and CDR2 YFSETQ. This CDR3 is 14 amino acids long. Profiling relied on immunoSEQ multiplex PCR, and the TCRdb table lists in-frame clones only, not all of them. The data contain just over 200,000 clones, about nine tenths of them singletons. This receptor was obtained from a man older than 75 with acute or convalescent COVID-19. The sample consisted of peripheral blood. The chain carries TRBV5-1 and TRBJ2-7; a weak D match, TRBD2 (6 bases). CDR3 in DNA: TGCGCCAGCAGCTTCTCGACTAGTAATTCCGAGCAGTACTTC. This translates into CASSFSTSNSEQYF. Full variable domain (remainder filled in from reference TRBV5-1 and TRBJ2-7): KAGVTQTPRYLIKTRGQQVTLSCSPISGHRSVSWYQQTPGQGLQFLFEYFSETQRNKGNFPGRFSGRQFSNSRSEMNVSTLELGDSALYLCASSFSTSNSEQYFGPGTRLTVT.